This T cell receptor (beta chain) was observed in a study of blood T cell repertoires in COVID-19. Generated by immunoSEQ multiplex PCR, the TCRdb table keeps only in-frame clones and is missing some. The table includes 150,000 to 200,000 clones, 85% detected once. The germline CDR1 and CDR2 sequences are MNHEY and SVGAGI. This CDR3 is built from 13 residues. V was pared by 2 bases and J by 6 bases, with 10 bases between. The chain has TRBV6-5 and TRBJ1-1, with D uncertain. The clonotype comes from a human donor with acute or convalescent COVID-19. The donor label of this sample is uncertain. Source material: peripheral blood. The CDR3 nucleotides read TGTGCCAGCAGTTACGGGTGGGCCGCTGAAGCTTTCTTT. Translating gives CASSYGWAAEAFF.